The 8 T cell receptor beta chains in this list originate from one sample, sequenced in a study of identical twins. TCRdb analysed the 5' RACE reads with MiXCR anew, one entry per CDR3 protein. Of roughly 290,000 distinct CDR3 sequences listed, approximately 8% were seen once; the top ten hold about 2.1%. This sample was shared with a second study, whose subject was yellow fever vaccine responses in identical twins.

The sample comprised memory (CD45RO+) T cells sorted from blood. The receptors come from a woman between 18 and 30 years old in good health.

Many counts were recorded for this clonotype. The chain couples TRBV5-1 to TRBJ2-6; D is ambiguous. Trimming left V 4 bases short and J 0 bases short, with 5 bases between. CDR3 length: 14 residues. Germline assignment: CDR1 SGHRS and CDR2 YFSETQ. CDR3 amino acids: CASSQSSGANVLTF. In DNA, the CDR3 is TGCGCCAGCAGCCAGAGCTCTGGGGCCAACGTCCTGACTTTC.

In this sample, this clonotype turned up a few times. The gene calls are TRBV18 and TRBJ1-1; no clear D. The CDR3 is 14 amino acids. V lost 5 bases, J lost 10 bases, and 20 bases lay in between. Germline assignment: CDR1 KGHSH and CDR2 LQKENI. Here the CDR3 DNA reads TGTGCCAGCTCATCGGGTCAAATCACCCGCGGAGCTTTCTTT. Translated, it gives CASSSGQITRGAFF.

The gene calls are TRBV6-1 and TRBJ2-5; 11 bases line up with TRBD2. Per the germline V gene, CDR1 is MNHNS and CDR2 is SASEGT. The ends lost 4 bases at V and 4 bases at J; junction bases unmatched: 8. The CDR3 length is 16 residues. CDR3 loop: CASSVSSGGFGETQYF. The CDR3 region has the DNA TGTGCCAGCAGTGTATCTAGCGGGGGGTTCGGAGAGACCCAGTACTTC.

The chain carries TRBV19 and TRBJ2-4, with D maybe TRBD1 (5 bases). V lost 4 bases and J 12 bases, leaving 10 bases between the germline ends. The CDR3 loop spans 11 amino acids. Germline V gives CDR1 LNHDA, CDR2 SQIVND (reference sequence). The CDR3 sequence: CASSTGRTQYF. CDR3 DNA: TGTGCCAGTAGTACAGGGCGCACTCAGTACTTC. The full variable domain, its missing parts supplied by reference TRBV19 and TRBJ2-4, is DGGITQSPKYLFRKEGQNVTLSCEQNLNHDAMYWYRQDPGQGLRLIYYSQIVNDFQKGDIAEGYSVSREKKESFPLTVTSAQKNPTAFYLCASSTGRTQYFGAGTRLSVL.

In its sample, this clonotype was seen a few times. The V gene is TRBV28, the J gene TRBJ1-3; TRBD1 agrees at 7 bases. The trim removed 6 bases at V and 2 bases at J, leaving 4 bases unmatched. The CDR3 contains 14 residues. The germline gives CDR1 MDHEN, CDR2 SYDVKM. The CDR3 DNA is TGTGCCAGCAGAACCGGGACAGCTGGAAACACCATATATTTT. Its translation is CASRTGTAGNTIYF.

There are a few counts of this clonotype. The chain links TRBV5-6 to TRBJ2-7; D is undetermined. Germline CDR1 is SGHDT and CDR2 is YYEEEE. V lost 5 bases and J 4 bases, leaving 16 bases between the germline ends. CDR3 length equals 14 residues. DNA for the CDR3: TGTGCCAGCAGATCTACCCTGTCCGGGTACGAGCAGTACGTC. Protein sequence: CASRSTLSGYEQYV.

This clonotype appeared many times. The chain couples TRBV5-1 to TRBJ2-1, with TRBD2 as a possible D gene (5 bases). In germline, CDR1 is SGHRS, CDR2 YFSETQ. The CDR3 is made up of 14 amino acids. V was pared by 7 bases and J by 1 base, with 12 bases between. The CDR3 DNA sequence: TGCGCCAGCTTCCCGGGAAGTTCCTACAATGAGCAGTTCTTC. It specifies CASFPGSSYNEQFF. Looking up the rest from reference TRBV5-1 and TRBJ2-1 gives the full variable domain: KAGVTQTPRYLIKTRGQQVTLSCSPISGHRSVSWYQQTPGQGLQFLFEYFSETQRNKGNFPGRFSGRQFSNSRSEMNVSTLELGDSALYLCASFPGSSYNEQFFGPGTRLTVL.

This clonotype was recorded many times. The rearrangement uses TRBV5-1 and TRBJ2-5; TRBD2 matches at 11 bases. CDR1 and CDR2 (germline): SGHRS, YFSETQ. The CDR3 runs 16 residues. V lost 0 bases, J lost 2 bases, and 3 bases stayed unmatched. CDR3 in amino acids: CASSLGSSGGQETQYF. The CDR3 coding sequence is TGCGCCAGCAGCTTGGGGTCTAGCGGGGGGCAAGAGACCCAGTACTTC.